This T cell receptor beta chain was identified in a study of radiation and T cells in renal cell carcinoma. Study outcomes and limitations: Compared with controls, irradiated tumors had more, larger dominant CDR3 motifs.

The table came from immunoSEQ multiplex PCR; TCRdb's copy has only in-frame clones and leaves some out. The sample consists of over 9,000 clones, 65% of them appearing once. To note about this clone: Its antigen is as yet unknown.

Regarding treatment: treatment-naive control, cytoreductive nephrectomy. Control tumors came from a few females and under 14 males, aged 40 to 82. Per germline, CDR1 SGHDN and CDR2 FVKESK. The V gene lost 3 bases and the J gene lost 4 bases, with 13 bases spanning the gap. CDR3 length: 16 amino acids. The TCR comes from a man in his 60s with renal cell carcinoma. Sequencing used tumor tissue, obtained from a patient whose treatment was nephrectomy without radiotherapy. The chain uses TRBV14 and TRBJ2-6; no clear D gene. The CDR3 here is CASSHIRVTGANVLTF. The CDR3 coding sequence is TGTGCCAGCAGCCACATACGGGTCACCGGGGCCAACGTCCTGACTTTC.